Sequencing of this TCR beta chain was carried out in a study of blood T cell repertoires in COVID-19. Study as a whole: T cells, B-cell-depleted T cells, or PBMCs supplied cDNA or gDNA.

Original methodology: Estimated nucleated cell counts came from reference gene primer amplification. Some clones are missing from TCRdb's copy, which holds only in-frame ones; the method was immunoSEQ multiplex PCR. V, J and clone size are those of that table, while D and trimming were read from the DNA. The sample carries 180,000 or so clones, roughly 80% recorded once. Clinical history reported by participants formed the basis on which cohorts were assigned. Shortly before study entry, within 2 weeks, exposed participants had met a COVID-19 case. There are 17 residues in the CDR3. The sequence derives from a man in his 60s who had been exposed to COVID-19. Sequencing was performed on PBMCs or T cells enriched from blood (not recorded which). The chain links TRBV21-1 to TRBJ2-1; TRBD2, as called in the table, went unchecked against the DNA. TRBV21-1 counts as a pseudogene. CDR3: CASRLGLAGGSYNEQFF. In nucleotides, the CDR3 is TGTGCCAGCAGGCTGGGACTAGCGGGAGGATCCTACAATGAGCAGTTCTTC.